The 29 T cell receptor beta chains presented below share a single source sample, sequenced in a study of T cell repertoires and HLA-DP antigens. Profiled with immunoSEQ multiplex PCR; TCRdb holds only in-frame clones, not every one. The sample includes some 110,000 clones, approximately 92% of them seen just once. No antigens are known for them. The specimen sequenced was CD4+ T cells from PBMCs. The receptor set was obtained from a woman younger than 35 in good health and CMV-seronegative.

This chain joins TRBV10-3 and TRBJ2-2; 9 positions agree with TRBD1. The V and J ends lost 7 bases and 2 bases, in that order; junction bases with no gene match: 8. The CDR3 runs to 16 residues. Looked up from germline, CDR1 is ENHRY and CDR2 is SYGVKD. CDR3 protein: CAIKKTGQGNTGELFF. CDR3 nucleotide sequence: TGTGCCATCAAAAAGACGGGACAGGGTAACACCGGGGAGCTGTTTTTT.

The chain couples TRBV30 to TRBJ2-7; 7 nucleotides agree with TRBD1. Trimming at V came to 4 bases and at J to 3 bases, leaving 3 bases not matched to a gene. This CDR3 has 12 amino acids. Germline-derived CDR1 and CDR2 are GTSNPN and SVGIG (reference sequence). CDR3 DNA: TGTGCCTGGACAGGGGGTGACTACGAGCAGTACTTC. The encoded protein is CAWTGGDYEQYF.

This sequence joins TRBV6-1 and TRBJ2-7; tentative D call: TRBD2 (6 bases). The CDR3 is 12 residues long. The germline V gene encodes CDR1 MNHNS and CDR2 SASEGT. The CDR3: CVSSGLLYEQYV. The CDR3 DNA sequence: TGTGTCTCATCGGGACTCCTCTACGAGCAGTACGTC.

The gene calls are TRBV27 and TRBJ1-2, with TRBD1 identical over 8 bases. This CDR3 is 13 amino acids long. The germline V gene has CDR1 MNHEY and CDR2 SMNVEV (reference sequence). The J segment lost 7 bases and the V segment lost 0 bases, leaving 1 base of the junction unmatched. This CDR3 is CASSLSQGGGYTF. In DNA, the CDR3 is TGTGCCAGCAGTTTATCACAGGGGGGTGGCTACACCTTC.

Of note for this clone: The junction does not match germline at one end; this may be a read error. V usage is TRBV7-7 and J usage is TRBJ2-1, with 12 bases matching TRBD2. CDR3 size: 16 residues. Germline CDR1 is SSHAT and CDR2 is FNYEAQ (reference sequence). As DNA, the CDR3 is TGTGCTAGCAGCCAGTTTCTAGGACTAGCGGGAAATGAGCAGTTCTTC. Translation gives CASSQFLGLAGNEQFF.

This clone was seen a single time. This chain joins TRBV7-3 and TRBJ2-5; no clear D. The germline V gene has CDR1 SGHTA and CDR2 FQGTGA. This CDR3 region has 15 residues. Trimming removed 2 bases at V and 1 base at J, with 11 bases between. DNA for the CDR3: TGTGCCAGCAGCTTATCCAGCAGACCCCAAGAGACCCAGTACTTC. Translation: CASSLSSRPQETQYF.

The chain carries TRBV7-2 and TRBJ2-3, with 9 bases that match TRBD2. Germline V gives CDR1 SGHTA, CDR2 FQGNSA. With V trimmed by 5 bases and J by 4 bases, 4 bases remained unmatched. The CDR3 contains 14 residues. The CDR3 sequence is CASSPSGVPDTQYF. The CDR3 DNA sequence: TGTGCCAGCAGCCCTAGCGGGGTTCCAGATACGCAGTATTTT.

The chain uses TRBV2 and TRBJ1-2; D may be TRBD1 (6 bases). The CDR3 totals 14 residues. The germline CDR1 and CDR2 sequences are SNHLY and FYNNEI. Trimming took off 6 bases at V and 0 bases at J, with 11 bases between the two ends. The CDR3 spells CASSRDTSNYGYTF. The CDR3 DNA is TGTGCCAGCAGCCGGGACACCTCTAACTATGGCTACACCTTC.

This rearrangement joins TRBV28 to TRBJ2-7; 7 bases align to TRBD2. The CDR3 runs 18 residues. In germline, CDR1 is MDHEN, CDR2 SYDVKM. The ends lost 1 base at V and 1 base at J; junction bases unmatched: 13. The CDR3 reads CASSLYNTRWRGSYEQYV. CDR3 bases: TGTGCCAGCAGTTTATACAATACCCGGTGGCGGGGGTCCTACGAGCAGTACGTC.

This clone was recorded only once. The rearrangement joins TRBV6-5 to TRBJ1-6; D remains unclear. This CDR3 spans 13 amino acids. Per the germline V gene, CDR1 is MNHEY and CDR2 is SVGAGI. Between the trimmed V and J ends, which lost 4 bases and 11 bases, there was a span of 12 bases. CDR3 region: CASSWGGMPPLHF. CDR3 coding DNA: TGTGCCAGCAGTTGGGGAGGTATGCCACCCCTCCACTTT.

This chain uses TRBV19 with TRBJ2-3; TRBD1 matches at 11 bases. The CDR3 extends over 18 amino acids. The V gene end was trimmed by 0 bases and the J gene end by 4 bases; junction bases not matched to a gene: 9. Germline values: CDR1 LNHDA, CDR2 SQIVND (reference sequence). CDR3 nucleotides: TGTGCCAGTAGTATAGATCGGACCGGGACAGGGGGTTCAGATACGCAGTATTTT. It translates to CASSIDRTGTGGSDTQYF.

CDR3 loop: CASSFGDRDYSNQPQHF. In nucleotides, the CDR3 is TGCGCCAGCAGCTTCGGGGACAGGGACTATAGCAATCAGCCCCAGCATTTT. The chain recombines TRBV5-1 with TRBJ1-5, with 9 bases fitting TRBD1. V lost 2 bases, J lost 0 bases, and 6 bases stayed unmatched. CDR3 length equals 17 residues. Germline V lookup: CDR1 SGHRS, CDR2 YFSETQ.

V and J are TRBV7-9 and TRBJ1-6; no firm D call. Deletions cut 3 bases from V and 5 bases from J, with 8 bases between. The CDR3 is 14 amino acids. Germline CDR1 and CDR2: SEHNR and FQNEAQ (reference sequence). This chain's CDR3 is CASSFGGDNSPLHF. CDR3 in DNA: TGTGCCAGCAGCTTCGGCGGGGATAATTCACCCCTCCACTTT.

V is TRBV6-6 and J is TRBJ2-4; 9 bases are a match to TRBD1. The CDR3 runs to 16 residues. The germline gives CDR1 MNHNY, CDR2 SVGAGI (reference sequence). V trimming: 6 bases; J trimming: 0 bases; junction bases outside the gene matches: 6. The CDR3 protein is CASREQGALAKNIQYF. The CDR3 DNA is TGTGCCAGCAGGGAACAGGGGGCCTTAGCCAAAAACATTCAGTACTTC.

The chain combines TRBV28 with TRBJ1-1, with D unresolved. CDR1 and CDR2 (germline): MDHEN, SYDVKM. The V and J ends lost 7 bases and 3 bases respectively, with 12 bases between them. CDR3 size: 13 residues. The DNA for the CDR3 is TGTGCCAGCACCCCCGGGTCTCACACTGAAGCTTTCTTT. Amino acids: CASTPGSHTEAFF. Variable domain in full (rest from reference TRBV28 and TRBJ1-1): DVKVTQSSRYLVKRTGEKVFLECVQDMDHENMFWYRQDPGLGLRLIYFSYDVKMKEKGDIPEGYSVSREKKERFSLILESASTNQTSMYLCASTPGSHTEAFFGQGTRLTVV.

The V gene is TRBV28, the J gene TRBJ2-1; TRBD2 matches at 8 bases. CDR1 is MDHEN, CDR2 SYDVKM, per germline. There are 17 residues in the CDR3. V was pared by 4 bases and J by 5 bases, with 13 bases of the junction left unmatched. The CDR3, as DNA: TGTGCCAGCAGTTCCCGGGGGGGCCGCTTCTTGGACAATGAGCAGTTCTTC. It is translated as CASSSRGGRFLDNEQFF.

This chain links TRBV2 with TRBJ1-6; D call uncertain. Trimming took 8 bases from V and 9 from J, leaving 14 bases between them. The CDR3 consists of 13 residues. CDR1 and CDR2 from the germline V gene are SNHLY and FYNNEI. The CDR3 coding sequence is TGTGCCAGCGGAGAGGCCTACAGTTCACCCCTCCACTTT. Translation: CASGEAYSSPLHF.

The rearrangement uses TRBV5-1 and TRBJ2-5; D gene unclear. The CDR3 has 13 residues. With 6 bases removed from V and 1 base from J, the gap between germline ends came to 10 bases. Germline CDR1 is SGHRS and CDR2 is YFSETQ. In DNA, the CDR3 is TGCGCCAGCACGGGCTTGACCCAAGAGACCCAGTACTTC. Its translation is CASTGLTQETQYF.

The chain recombines TRBV29-1 with TRBJ2-7; 12 bases are shared with TRBD2. With 7 bases clipped from V and 2 bases from J, the junction kept 3 bases outside the gene matches. This CDR3 is built from 13 residues. Germline assignment: CDR1 SQVTM and CDR2 ANQGSEA. CDR3 sequence reads: CSGLAGVPYEQYF. The CDR3 DNA reads TGCAGCGGACTAGCGGGAGTCCCCTACGAGCAGTACTTC.

The chain carries TRBV6-1 and TRBJ2-5, with 7 bases fitting TRBD1. The J call may be wrong; the DNA end is better matched by TRBJ2-7. Germline V gene lookup returns CDR1 MNHNS and CDR2 SASEGT. The CDR3 contains 14 residues. The CDR3 coding sequence is TGTGCCAGCAGTTCAAACAGGGGTGGGTACGAGCAGTACTTC. This encodes CASSSNRGGYEQYF.

The chain employs TRBV4-2 and TRBJ1-2, with D unresolved. V lost 8 bases, J lost 3 bases, and 19 bases lay in between. Germline V gene lookup returns CDR1 LGHNA and CDR2 YNFKEQ. This CDR3 comprises 15 residues. Written as DNA, the CDR3 is TGTGCCAGCGGAACTTACAGTGCGCAACACTATGGCTACACCTTC. Amino acids: CASGTYSAQHYGYTF.

In DNA form, the CDR3 reads TGCAGCGTTCGGACCGGGAACACTGAAGCTTTCTTT. As protein: CSVRTGNTEAFF. The chain links TRBV29-1 to TRBJ1-1; D unclear. This CDR3 region has 12 residues. Between the trimmed V and J ends, which lost 5 bases and 1 base, there was a span of 8 bases. Germline V gene lookup returns CDR1 SQVTM and CDR2 ANQGSEA.

The chain recombines TRBV6-1 with TRBJ2-7, with unresolved D. The CDR3 sequence is 13 residues long. Germline CDR1 is MNHNS and CDR2 is SASEGT. Trimming removed 0 bases at V and 6 bases at J, with 9 bases between. CDR3 sequence reads: CASSEARLFEQYF. The CDR3 DNA sequence: TGTGCCAGCAGTGAAGCAAGGCTCTTCGAGCAGTACTTC.

The V and J genes are TRBV4-1 and TRBJ2-1; 14 nucleotides match TRBD2. V was pared by 4 bases and J by 3 bases, with 8 bases of the junction left unmatched. CDR1 and CDR2 (germline): MGHRA, YSYEKL. This CDR3 has 18 amino acids. For the CDR3, the DNA is TGCGCCAGCAGCCCCGGGACTAGCGGGGGAGTAGGCTACAATGAGCAGTTCTTC. As protein: CASSPGTSGGVGYNEQFF.

The chain combines TRBV6-5 with TRBJ1-1, with D possibly TRBD1 on 5 matching bases. V was clipped by 7 bases and J by 5 bases, with 14 bases between them. From germline, CDR1 is MNHEY and CDR2 SVGAGI. This CDR3 has 13 residues. The CDR3 nucleotides read TGTGCCAGCACCAAAAGGGGACTTACTGAAGCTTTCTTT. Translated, it gives CASTKRGLTEAFF.

This chain's CDR3 is CASSQDPTPSFKQFF. The CDR3 bases are TGCGCCAGCAGCCAAGACCCCACACCTAGCTTTAAGCAGTTCTTC. J is TRBJ2-1 and V is TRBV4-1, with D possibly matching TRBD2 (5 bases). V was cut by 0 bases and J by 11 bases, with 17 bases left in between. This CDR3 has 15 residues. Looked up from germline, CDR1 is MGHRA and CDR2 is YSYEKL.

The chain employs TRBV7-2 and TRBJ2-2, with 12 bases that match TRBD1. The germline V gene encodes CDR1 SGHTA and CDR2 FQGNSA. The J segment lost 2 bases and the V segment lost 4 bases, leaving 5 bases of the junction unmatched. This CDR3 comprises 17 residues. The DNA of the CDR3 is TGTGCCAGCAGCTCCCGGGACAGGGGGCGCAACACCGGGGAGCTGTTTTTT. Amino acids: CASSSRDRGRNTGELFF.

The chain recombines TRBV28 with TRBJ2-5, with 9 bases lining up with TRBD2. After removal of 5 bases from V and 3 bases from J, the junction contained 7 bases not matched to a gene. The CDR3 consists of 15 residues. Looked up from germline, CDR1 is MDHEN and CDR2 is SYDVKM. The CDR3 coding sequence is TGTGCCAGCAGTCGCGGGGGGGCAGGGGAAGAGACCCAGTACTTC. Its protein product is CASSRGGAGEETQYF.

The V call is TRBV6-1, the J call TRBJ2-7, with 10 bases fitting TRBD1. Germline V gene data show CDR1 as MNHNS and CDR2 as SASEGT. The CDR3 runs 13 residues. The V gene end was trimmed by 7 bases and the J gene end by 7 bases; junction bases not matched to a gene: 7. CDR3 amino acids: CASKDRGRWEQYF. The CDR3 nucleotides are TGTGCCAGCAAAGACAGGGGGCGCTGGGAGCAGTACTTC.